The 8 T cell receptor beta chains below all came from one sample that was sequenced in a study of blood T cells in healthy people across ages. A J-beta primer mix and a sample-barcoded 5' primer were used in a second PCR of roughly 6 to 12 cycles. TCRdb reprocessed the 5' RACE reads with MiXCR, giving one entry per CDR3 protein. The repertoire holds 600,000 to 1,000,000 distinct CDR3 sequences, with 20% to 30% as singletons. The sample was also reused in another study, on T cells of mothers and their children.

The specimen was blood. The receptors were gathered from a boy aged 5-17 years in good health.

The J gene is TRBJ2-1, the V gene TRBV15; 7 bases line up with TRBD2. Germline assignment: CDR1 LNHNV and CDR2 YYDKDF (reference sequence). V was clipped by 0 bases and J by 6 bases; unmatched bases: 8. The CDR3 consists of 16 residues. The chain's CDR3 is CATSRDRNSGFNEQFF. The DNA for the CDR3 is TGTGCCACCAGCAGAGATCGGAATAGCGGGTTCAATGAGCAGTTCTTC.

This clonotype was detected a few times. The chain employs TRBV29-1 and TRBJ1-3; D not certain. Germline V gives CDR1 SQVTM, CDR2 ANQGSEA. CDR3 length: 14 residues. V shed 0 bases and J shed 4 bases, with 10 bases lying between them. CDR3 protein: CSVEDPRQGNTIYF. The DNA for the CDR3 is TGCAGCGTTGAAGATCCGCGGCAGGGAAACACCATATATTTT.

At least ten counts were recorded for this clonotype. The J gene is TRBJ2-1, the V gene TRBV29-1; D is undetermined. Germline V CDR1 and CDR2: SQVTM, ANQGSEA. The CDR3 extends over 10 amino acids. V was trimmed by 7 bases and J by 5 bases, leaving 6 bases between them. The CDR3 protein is CSGRDNEQFF. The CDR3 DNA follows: TGCAGCGGCCGGGACAATGAGCAGTTCTTC.

The CDR3 protein is CASSNGPHYEQYF. Written as DNA, the CDR3 is TGTGCCAGCAGCAACGGGCCCCACTACGAGCAGTACTTC. The genes are TRBV7-9 and TRBJ2-7; D remains ambiguous. This CDR3 is 13 amino acids long. The V end was cut by 5 bases, the J end by 3 bases, with 11 bases between. The germline gives CDR1 SEHNR, CDR2 FQNEAQ (reference sequence).

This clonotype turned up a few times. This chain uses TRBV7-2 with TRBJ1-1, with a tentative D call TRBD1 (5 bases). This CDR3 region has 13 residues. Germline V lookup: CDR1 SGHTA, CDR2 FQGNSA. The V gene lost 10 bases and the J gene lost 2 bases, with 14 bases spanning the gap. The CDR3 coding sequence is TGTGCCACCAGGGTTACGGTCAACACTGAAGCTTTCTTT. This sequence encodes CATRVTVNTEAFF.

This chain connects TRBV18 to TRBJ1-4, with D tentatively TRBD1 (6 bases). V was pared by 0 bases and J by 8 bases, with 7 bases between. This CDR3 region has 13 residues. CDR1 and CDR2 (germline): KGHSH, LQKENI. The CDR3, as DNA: TGTGCCAGCTCACCACCGGGACAAGAAAAACTGTTTTTT. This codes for CASSPPGQEKLFF.

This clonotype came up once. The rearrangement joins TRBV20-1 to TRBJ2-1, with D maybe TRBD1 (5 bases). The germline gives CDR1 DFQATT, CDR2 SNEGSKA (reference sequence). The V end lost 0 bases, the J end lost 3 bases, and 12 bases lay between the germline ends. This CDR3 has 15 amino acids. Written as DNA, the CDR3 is TGCAGTGCTAGAGATCTGTTAGGGGACTACAATGAGCAGTTCTTC. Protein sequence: CSARDLLGDYNEQFF.

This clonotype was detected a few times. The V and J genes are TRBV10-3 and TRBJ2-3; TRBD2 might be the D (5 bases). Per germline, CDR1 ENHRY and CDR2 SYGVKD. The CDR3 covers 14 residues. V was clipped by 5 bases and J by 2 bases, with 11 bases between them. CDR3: CAISRTSNTDTQYF. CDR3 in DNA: TGTGCCATCAGTCGGACTTCAAACACAGATACGCAGTATTTT.